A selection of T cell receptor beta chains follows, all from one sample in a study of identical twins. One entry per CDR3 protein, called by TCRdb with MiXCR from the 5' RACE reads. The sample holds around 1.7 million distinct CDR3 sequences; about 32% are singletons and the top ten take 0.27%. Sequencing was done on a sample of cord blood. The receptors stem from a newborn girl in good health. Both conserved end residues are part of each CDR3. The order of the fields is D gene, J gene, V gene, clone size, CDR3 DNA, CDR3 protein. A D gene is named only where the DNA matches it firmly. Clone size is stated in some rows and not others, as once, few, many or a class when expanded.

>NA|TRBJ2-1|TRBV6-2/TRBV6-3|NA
TGTGCCAGCAGTTACTCTCTAGCGAGCTCCTACAATGAGCAGTTCTTC
CASSYSLASSYNEQFF
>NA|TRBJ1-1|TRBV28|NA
TGTGCCAACACCTCTTGGATGGGTTTAAACACTGAAGCTTTCTTT
CANTSWMGLNTEAFF
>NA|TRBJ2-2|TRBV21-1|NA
TGTGCCAGCAGCAAGATCAGGTGGGGCCTAGCGGACTCCCAGGGGTCCGGGGAGCTGTTTTTT
CASSKIRWGLADSQGSGELFF
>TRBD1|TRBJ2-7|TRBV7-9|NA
TGTGCCAGCAGCTTATACGGGACAGAATCCTACGAGCAGTACTTC
CASSLYGTESYEQYF
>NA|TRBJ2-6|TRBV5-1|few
TGCGCCAGCAGGTTGGACAGCTACTCTGGGGCCAACGTCCTGACTTTC
CASRLDSYSGANVLTF
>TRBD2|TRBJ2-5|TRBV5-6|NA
TGTGCCAGCAGCTTGTATGGGACTAGCGGTCAAGAGACCCAGTACTTC
CASSLYGTSGQETQYF
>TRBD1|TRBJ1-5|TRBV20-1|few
TGCAGTGCTATCCGGACAGGGTCGGGGCAGCCCCAGCATTTT
CSAIRTGSGQPQHF
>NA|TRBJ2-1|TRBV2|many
TGTGCCAGCAGCCTCAGGGGCTTCTCCTACAATGAGCAGTTCTTC
CASSLRGFSYNEQFF
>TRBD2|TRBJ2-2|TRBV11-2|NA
TGTGCCAGCAGCCCGAGCGGGGGGTACAGTGGGGAGCTGTTTTTT
CASSPSGGYSGELFF
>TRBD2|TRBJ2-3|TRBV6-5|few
TGTGCCAGCAGTTATCAAACGACTAGCGGGGTAACTAGCACAGATACGCAGTATTTT
CASSYQTTSGVTSTDTQYF
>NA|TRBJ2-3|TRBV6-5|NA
TGTGCCAGCAGTTACCGCGCGGACACAGATACGCAGTATTTT
CASSYRADTDTQYF
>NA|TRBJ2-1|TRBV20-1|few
TGCAGTGCTTGGCTCAATGAGCAGTTCTTC
CSAWLNEQFF
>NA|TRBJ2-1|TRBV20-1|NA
TGCAGTGCTCCAGCGGAAAGGTCCTACGAGCAGTTCTTC
CSAPAERSYEQFF
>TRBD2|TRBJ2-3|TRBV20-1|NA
TGCAGTGCTAGAGATTACCAGCGGGAGGGCCCTCGCACAGATACGCAGTATTTT
CSARDYQREGPRTDTQYF
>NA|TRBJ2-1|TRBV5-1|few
TGCGCCAGCAGCTTGGACTGGCCCCACAATGAGCAGTTCTTC
CASSLDWPHNEQFF
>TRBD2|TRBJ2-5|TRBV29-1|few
TGCAGCGTTACTCGAGCGGGGGGTGAGACCCAGTACTTC
CSVTRAGGETQYF
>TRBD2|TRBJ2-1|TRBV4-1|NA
TGCGCCAGCAGCCTGGGACTAGTCTCTCCGGGTGAGCAGTTCTTC
CASSLGLVSPGEQFF
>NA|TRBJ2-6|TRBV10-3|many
TGTGCCATCAGTGAGTCGCCATCTGGGGCCAACGTCCTGACTTTC
CAISESPSGANVLTF
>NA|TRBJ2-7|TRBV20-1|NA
TGCGGTGCTAGAGACCAATACGAGCAGTACTTC
CGARDQYEQYF
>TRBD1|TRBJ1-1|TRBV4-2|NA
TGTGCCAGCAGCCAGTTACAGGGGAGGGACACTGAAGCTTTCTTT
CASSQLQGRDTEAFF
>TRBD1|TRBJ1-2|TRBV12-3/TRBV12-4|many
TGTGCCAGCAGAGCCCACGGGACAGGGTTTAACTATGGCTACACCTTC
CASRAHGTGFNYGYTF
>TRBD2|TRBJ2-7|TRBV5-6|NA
TGTGCCAGCAGCTTTGGGGTGTTGGGGCAACTAGCGGACAATGAGCAGTACTTC
CASSFGVLGQLADNEQYF
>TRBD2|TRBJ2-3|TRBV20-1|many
TGCAGTGCTAGGCGGGGGGCCAGCACAGATACGCAGTATTTT
CSARRGASTDTQYF
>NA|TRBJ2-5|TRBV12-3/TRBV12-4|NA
TGTGCCACCAGCCGGGACCGCCAAGAGACCCAGTACTTC
CATSRDRQETQYF
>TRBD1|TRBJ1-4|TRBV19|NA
TGTGCCAGTAGCCCCCAGGACAGGGGACCGGAAAAACTGTTTTTT
CASSPQDRGPEKLFF
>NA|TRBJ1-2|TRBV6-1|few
TGTGCCAGCAGGGGGATCCTTATGCGTACCTATGGCTACACCTTC
CASRGILMRTYGYTF
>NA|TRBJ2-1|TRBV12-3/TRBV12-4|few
TGTGCCAGCAGTCAGTATACCCGGGACAATGAGCAGTTCTTC
CASSQYTRDNEQFF
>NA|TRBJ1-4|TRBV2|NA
TGTGCCAGCACGGCCCCAAACGGGGAACCGAATGAAAAACTGTTTTTT
CASTAPNGEPNEKLFF
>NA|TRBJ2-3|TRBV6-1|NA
TGTGCCAGCAGTGAACAGGTCGGGCGCACAGATACGCAGTATTTT
CASSEQVGRTDTQYF
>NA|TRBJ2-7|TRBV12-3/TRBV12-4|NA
TGTGCCAGCAGATTAGGACCAAACTACGAGCAGTACTTC
CASRLGPNYEQYF